A single sample is the source of the 26 T cell receptor beta chains below, sequenced in a study of spatial heterogeneity in lung cancer. Time point reported: blood at routine non-recurrence follow-up after resection. Unsorted whole RNA samples from tumor, nontumor lung or frozen PBMC were sequenced. Via MiXCR, TCRdb re-called the 5' RACE reads, giving one row per CDR3 protein. The repertoire holds about 120,000 distinct CDR3 sequences, with 9% to 15% as singletons. The source material was PBMCs, sampled at follow-up. Receptor source: a male donor with early-stage non-small cell lung cancer.

This clonotype has just a few counts. The genes are TRBV4-1 and TRBJ2-2, with TRBD2 matching over 11 bases. There are 18 residues in the CDR3. V was clipped by 1 base and J by 9 bases; unmatched bases: 13. Germline V CDR1 and CDR2: MGHRA, YSYEKL. The DNA for the CDR3 is TGCGCCAGCAGCCAAGGGTTAGTCGTAACTAGCGGGGGCCGGGAGCTGTTTTTT. Translated: CASSQGLVVTSGGRELFF.

This clonotype turned up a few times. The chain links TRBV20-1 to TRBJ2-4, with a tentative D call TRBD1 (5 bases). Germline lookup yields CDR1 DFQATT and CDR2 SNEGSKA (reference sequence). This CDR3 region has 15 residues. Trimming took off 3 bases at V and 0 bases at J, with 12 bases between the two ends. CDR3 coding DNA: TGCAGTGCTAGGAGCAGGGAAGTAGCCAAAAACATTCAGTACTTC. Amino acid sequence: CSARSREVAKNIQYF.

In this sample, this clonotype turned up many times. The gene calls are TRBV5-1 and TRBJ2-7; 10 positions agree with TRBD1. The CDR3 extends over 13 amino acids. Per germline, CDR1 SGHRS and CDR2 YFSETQ. J lost 6 bases, V lost 4 bases, and 4 bases had no gene match. This chain's CDR3 is CASSPGTGVEQYF. CDR3 bases: TGCGCCAGCAGCCCAGGGACAGGGGTCGAGCAGTACTTC.

This clonotype was counted at least ten times. The chain couples TRBV29-1 to TRBJ2-3, with 9 bases aligning to TRBD2. V was clipped by 3 bases and J by 4 bases; unmatched bases: 5. The germline V gene has CDR1 SQVTM and CDR2 ANQGSEA. The CDR3 contains 14 residues. The CDR3 sequence: CSVDAGGRSDTQYF. The CDR3 DNA follows: TGCAGCGTTGACGCGGGGGGGCGTTCAGATACGCAGTATTTT.

Only a few counts were recorded for this clonotype. The chain combines TRBV7-2 with TRBJ2-7; 7 bases map to TRBD1. Germline CDR1 reads SGHTA; CDR2 reads FQGNSA. The CDR3 extends over 14 amino acids. The J segment lost 2 bases and the V segment lost 5 bases, leaving 6 bases of the junction unmatched. The CDR3, as DNA: TGTGCCAGCAGCCAGACAGGGTACGCCTACGAGCAGTACTTC. This translates into CASSQTGYAYEQYF. Combining the CDR3 with reference TRBV7-2 and TRBJ2-7 gives the whole variable domain GAGVSQSPSNKVTEKGKDVELRCDPISGHTALYWYRQSLGQGLEFLIYFQGNSAPDKSGLPSDRFSAERTGGSVSTLTIQRTQQEDSAVYLCASSQTGYAYEQYFGPGTRLTVT.

This clonotype was picked up a small number of times. This rearrangement joins TRBV20-1 to TRBJ1-2; D is undetermined. The V and J ends lost 1 base and 7 bases respectively, with 13 bases between them. The V gene's germline CDR1 is DFQATT and CDR2 SNEGSKA (reference sequence). This CDR3 is built from 13 residues. CDR3 in amino acids: CSARGGGGPGYTF. DNA for the CDR3: TGCAGTGCTAGAGGTGGCGGAGGGCCTGGCTACACCTTC.

The V gene is TRBV6-2 or TRBV6-3, the J gene TRBJ2-5; maybe TRBD2 (6 bases). In germline, CDR1 is MNHEY, CDR2 SVGEGT. The CDR3 loop spans 15 amino acids. Trimming removed 4 bases at V and 2 bases at J, with 14 bases between. Written as DNA, the CDR3 is TGTGCCAGCAGTTCGATACGACTAGGTCAAGAGACCCAGTACTTC. It translates to CASSSIRLGQETQYF.

The chain carries TRBV12-3 or TRBV12-4 and TRBJ1-1; D not resolved. The length of the CDR3 is 14 residues. Trimming stripped 1 base from V and 4 bases from J, with 10 bases between. For the CDR3, the DNA is TGTGCCAGCAGTTTAGGGGCGCTCGGCACTGAAGCTTTCTTT. It encodes CASSLGALGTEAFF.

This clonotype was observed many times. The chain carries TRBV10-3 and TRBJ2-1; 13 bases fit TRBD2. The V and J ends lost 7 bases and 6 bases, in that order; junction bases with no gene match: 6. The length of the CDR3 is 15 residues. CDR1 and CDR2 (germline): ENHRY, SYGVKD. CDR3 residues: CAITTGTSGVNEQFF. For the CDR3, the DNA is TGTGCCATCACGACCGGGACTAGCGGGGTCAATGAGCAGTTCTTC.

This clonotype was recorded a few times. The rearrangement links TRBV12-3 or TRBV12-4 to TRBJ1-1; D unclear. V was clipped by 2 bases and J by 5 bases, with 12 bases between them. The CDR3 extends over 14 amino acids. This CDR3 is CASSLRRGRTEAFF. The DNA of the CDR3 is TGTGCCAGCAGTTTAAGGCGAGGTCGGACTGAAGCTTTCTTT.

This chain joins TRBV6-2 or TRBV6-3 and TRBJ2-3; D might be TRBD2 (5 bases). Germline CDR1 reads MNHEY; CDR2 reads SVGEGT. The CDR3 runs 14 residues. Trimming stripped 5 bases from V and 1 base from J, with 10 bases between. CDR3 in amino acids: CASSRAERTDTQYF. CDR3 nucleotide sequence: TGTGCCAGCAGTCGAGCGGAACGCACAGATACGCAGTATTTT.

This clonotype was counted a few times. The rearrangement links TRBV20-1 to TRBJ1-1, with 9 bases matching TRBD1. Unmatched junction bases numbered 8, after V lost 4 bases and J lost 5 bases. There are 14 residues in the CDR3. Germline V gene data show CDR1 as DFQATT and CDR2 as SNEGSKA (reference sequence). CDR3 coding DNA: TGCAGTGCTAAAACGGACAGGGGAAGGACTGAAGCTTTCTTT. This gives the protein CSAKTDRGRTEAFF.

This clonotype was counted a few times. This chain connects TRBV29-1 to TRBJ2-5; D is perhaps TRBD2 (7 bases). The germline V and J ends were trimmed by 7 bases and 4 bases, with 19 bases remaining between them. Per germline, CDR1 SQVTM and CDR2 ANQGSEA. The CDR3 sequence is 14 residues long. DNA of the CDR3: TGCAGCGCCCGACCTGGGGGGGCGAGAGAGACCCAGTACTTC. Translating it yields CSARPGGARETQYF. The full variable domain, rest sourced from reference TRBV29-1 and TRBJ2-5, is SAVISQKPSRDICQRGTSLTIQCQVDSQVTMMFWYRQQPGQSLTLIATANQGSEATYESGFVIDKFPISRPNLTFSTLTVSNMSPEDSSIYLCSARPGGARETQYFGPGTRLLVL.

The rearrangement links TRBV5-5 to TRBJ2-7, with a possible D match to TRBD1 (5 bases). CDR3 length: 14 amino acids. Germline V gene data show CDR1 as SGHKS and CDR2 as YYEKEE (reference sequence). Trimming took 1 base from V and 3 from J, leaving 11 bases between them. The CDR3 DNA follows: TGTGCCAGCAGCTTGTTGTTGACAGTCTACGAGCAGTACTTC. It translates to CASSLLLTVYEQYF.

The rearrangement uses TRBV12-3 or TRBV12-4 and TRBJ1-5; D ambiguous. The CDR3 covers 16 residues. Trimming shortened V by 1 base and J by 2 bases, and 12 bases separated the two germline ends. Here the CDR3 reads CASSLGGPQGNQPQHF. CDR3 DNA: TGTGCCAGCAGTTTAGGGGGTCCGCAGGGCAATCAGCCCCAGCATTTT.

There are a few counts of this clonotype. The gene calls are TRBV28 and TRBJ1-1; D perhaps matches TRBD1 (6 bases). V was shortened by 5 bases and J by 1 base, with 14 bases between the two germline ends. CDR1 MDHEN and CDR2 SYDVKM come from the germline V gene. The CDR3 loop spans 15 amino acids. The CDR3 loop is CASSHGQIGNTEAFF. CDR3 bases: TGTGCCAGCAGTCACGGACAGATTGGGAACACTGAAGCTTTCTTT.

A word on this clonotype: An end of the junction differs from the germline gene, which may be a read error. The rearrangement joins TRBV24-1 to TRBJ2-5; D not resolved. CDR3 length: 17 amino acids. Germline values: CDR1 KGHDR, CDR2 SFDVKD. The CDR3 is CAASDARVPASQETQYF. The CDR3 DNA reads TGTGCCGCCAGTGATGCCCGGGTGCCAGCCTCCCAAGAGACCCAGTACTTC.

This clonotype was recorded a few times. V gene TRBV29-1 combines with J gene TRBJ1-4; D possibly corresponds to TRBD1 (5 bases). V lost 6 bases and J 8 bases, leaving 10 bases between the germline ends. The CDR3 consists of 11 residues. Germline CDR1 reads SQVTM; CDR2 reads ANQGSEA. CDR3 nucleotide sequence: TGCAGCGTCAGGGAGGAAGAAAAACTGTTTTTT. Translated: CSVREEEKLFF.

This clonotype came up many times. The chain recombines TRBV29-1 with TRBJ2-5; possible D gene TRBD1, 5 bases. The CDR3 is 12 residues long. Deletions cut 4 bases from V and 3 bases from J, with 9 bases between. Per the germline V gene, CDR1 is SQVTM and CDR2 is ANQGSEA. In DNA, the CDR3 is TGCAGCGTTGGACAGCGAGAAGAGACCCAGTACTTC. It translates to CSVGQREETQYF.

The CDR3: CASSQDRSGLLTSQYF. The CDR3 DNA reads as TGCGCCAGCAGCCAAGATCGTTCCGGACTCCTAACTTCGCAGTATTTT. This chain uses TRBV4-3 with TRBJ2-3; D perhaps matches TRBD2 (5 bases). V gave up 0 bases and J gave up 10 bases, with 20 bases separating them. Germline V gene data show CDR1 as LGHNA and CDR2 as YSLEER. The CDR3 length is 16 residues.

The V and J genes are TRBV28 and TRBJ2-7; D unresolved. This CDR3 comprises 15 residues. The germline V gene has CDR1 MDHEN and CDR2 SYDVKM. The V end was cut by 4 bases, the J end by 3 bases, with 16 bases between. CDR3 DNA: TGTGCCAGCAGTTCCCAGAAGGAATGGGGCTACGAGCAGTACTTC. It specifies CASSSQKEWGYEQYF. The full variable domain, rest sourced from reference TRBV28 and TRBJ2-7, is DVKVTQSSRYLVKRTGEKVFLECVQDMDHENMFWYRQDPGLGLRLIYFSYDVKMKEKGDIPEGYSVSREKKERFSLILESASTNQTSMYLCASSSQKEWGYEQYFGPGTRLTVT.

This clonotype turned up a few times. The CDR3 is CASSRFGLASTDTQYF. The CDR3, as DNA: TGTGCCAGCAGCCGTTTTGGACTAGCGAGCACAGATACGCAGTATTTT. The chain recombines TRBV4-2 with TRBJ2-3; TRBD2 aligns across 9 bases. The V and J ends lost 4 bases and 0 bases, in that order; junction bases with no gene match: 5. The CDR3 is 16 residues long. Germline CDR1 LGHNA, CDR2 YNFKEQ.

A few counts support this clonotype. The chain uses TRBV20-1 and TRBJ1-1, with D possibly matching TRBD1 (6 bases). This CDR3 has 12 amino acids. The V and J ends lost 8 bases and 4 bases respectively, with 14 bases between them. Germline CDR1 DFQATT, CDR2 SNEGSKA (reference sequence). The CDR3 DNA is TGCAGTACCACACAGGGCCCCACTGAAGCTTTCTTT. The encoded protein is CSTTQGPTEAFF.

This clonotype occurred many times. This chain uses TRBV6-4 with TRBJ2-3; 11 bases map to TRBD2. Germline V CDR1 and CDR2: MRHNA, SNTAGT. The CDR3 loop spans 16 amino acids. Trimming at V came to 3 bases and at J to 5 bases, leaving 7 bases not matched to a gene. The CDR3 DNA follows: TGTGCCAGCAGTGAATTAGCGGGGGGGCCCGAAGATACGCAGTATTTT. This encodes CASSELAGGPEDTQYF.

This clonotype was counted between two and nine times. The CDR3 spells CASSFGTSGVKEQYF. CDR3 sequence (DNA): TGTGCCAGCAGCTTCGGGACTAGCGGGGTAAAGGAGCAGTACTTC. The chain combines TRBV6-6 with TRBJ2-7; 13 nucleotides match TRBD2. V dropped 6 bases and J dropped 7; count of bases not matched to a gene: 9. From germline, CDR1 is MNHNY and CDR2 SVGAGI (reference sequence). The CDR3 is made up of 15 amino acids.

This clonotype was recorded a few times. The genes are TRBV6-2 or TRBV6-3 and TRBJ1-1, with D unresolved. V lost 4 bases, J lost 6 bases, and 9 bases lay in between. The CDR3 runs 12 residues. Germline lookup yields CDR1 MNHEY and CDR2 SVGEGT. CDR3 nucleotides: TGTGCCAGCAGTTCCACGTTCGCTGAAGCTTTCTTT. As protein: CASSSTFAEAFF.